This T cell receptor (beta chain) was documented in a study of cytomegalovirus exposure and HLA in healthy donors. Whole-study context: Unique TCRs numbering some 80 million, obtained from HLA-typed donors, made up an early data release. Study-wide findings and caveats: A cluster of highly shared sequence variants was likely a sequencing artifact. Segments of the TCR beta V type were, in most cases, productive about 90% or about 30% of the time in an earlier analysis. According to the study, roughly 160 TCR beta chains were cytomegalovirus-associated.

Notes on this clone: Its antigen is as yet unknown.

PCR primers comprised 60 Vbeta and 13 Jbeta primers. The protocol was immunoSEQ multiplex PCR, while the TCRdb copy is restricted to in-frame clones and leaves out a portion. The sample comprises 85,000 to 95,000 clones, approximately 63% of which are singletons, and about 6.7% rests with the top ten. CDR1 and CDR2 from the germline V gene are GTSNPN and SVGIG (reference sequence). The CDR3 has 15 residues. V was cut by 3 bases and J by 2 bases, with 15 bases left in between. The receptor was isolated from a woman in her twenties or thirties in good health and CMV-seronegative. Input material: PBMCs. The rearrangement joins TRBV30 to TRBJ2-3; possible D gene TRBD1, 5 bases. CDR3 region: CAWRIGVRSTDTQYF. DNA for the CDR3: TGTGCCTGGAGGATAGGGGTCAGATCCACAGATACGCAGTATTTT.